This T cell receptor beta chain was captured by sequencing in a study of blood T cell repertoires in COVID-19. At the level of the study: Sample material is recorded as cDNA or gDNA derived from T cells, B-cell-depleted T cells, or PBMCs.

As processed by the authors: Nucleated cell counts were estimated from reference gene primer amplification. Measured with immunoSEQ multiplex PCR; TCRdb has only the in-frame clones, and not every one. V and J calls and clone size are copied from that table; D and trimming were computed from the DNA. The table has roughly 340,000 clones, about 89% seen once. V shed 2 bases, J shed 0 bases, and the junction held 12 bases outside the gene matches. Per germline, CDR1 KGHSH and CDR2 LQKENI. The CDR3 is made up of 18 amino acids. The clonotype originates from a woman between 45 and 65 years old with COVID-19, enrolled during active disease. The sequenced material came from peripheral blood. This chain joins TRBV18 and TRBJ2-7; 8 positions match TRBD2. CDR3 sequence reads: CASSPYRRAGETSYEQYF. The CDR3 DNA is TGTGCCAGCTCACCATATCGAAGAGCGGGAGAGACCTCCTACGAGCAGTACTTC.